The 7 T cell receptor beta chains below were found in one sample sequenced in a study of human T cells and chemical hapten exposure listed by TCRdb under 2021. Preparation of the library involved RACE. The sequencer was a NextSeq 500. The public reads were reprocessed in TCRdb via fastp at Q25 and MiXCR, keeping in-frame beta chains. Entries that share a CDR3 protein sequence are merged under the most common genes and DNA. This sample gives approximately 79,000 distinct CDR3 sequences in total; 10% of them show up just once. The top ten hold approximately 1.5% of the sample. The time point label on this specimen signifies: patch test 1, 2 weeks after DPC sensitization. The treatment or condition label corresponds to: therapeutic diphenylcyclopropenone sensitization with weekly scalp DPC. This specimen consisted of whole blood, obtained in connection with sensitization to the hapten diphenylcyclopropenone (DPC). The receptors come from a woman aged 45 to 65 with alopecia areata. Some clones in this sample may be carry-over from other donors' samples.

This clonotype was seen more than once but under ten times. This chain connects TRBV7-3 to TRBJ1-1; D is possibly TRBD1 (5 bases). Deletions cut 5 bases from V and 6 bases from J, with 19 bases between. CDR3 size: 15 residues. Per germline, CDR1 SGHTA and CDR2 FQGTGA. The CDR3 DNA sequence: TGTGCCAGCAGCCGAATGGGGGGTACAGTTGCTGAAGCTTTCTTT. Amino acids: CASSRMGGTVAEAFF.

V is TRBV20-1 and J is TRBJ2-3, with D possibly being TRBD1 (5 bases). The CDR3 has 14 amino acids. V was trimmed by 6 bases and J by 0 bases, leaving 13 bases between them. The germline V gene encodes CDR1 DFQATT and CDR2 SNEGSKA (reference sequence). DNA of the CDR3: TGCAGTGCCGGCACAGGTTCTAGCACAGATACGCAGTATTTT. Encoded protein: CSAGTGSSTDTQYF.

This clonotype showed up many times. The CDR3 region has the DNA TGTGCCAGCAGCCGACAGGGCCCCCCCGGGGAGCTGTTTTTT. The encoded protein is CASSRQGPPGELFF. The V call is TRBV14, the J call TRBJ2-2, with TRBD1 identical over 7 bases. This CDR3 is built from 14 residues. The germline V gene has CDR1 SGHDN and CDR2 FVKESK. J was trimmed by 6 bases and V by 4 bases; bases with no gene match: 5.

The chain links TRBV6-6 to TRBJ1-5, with D possibly being TRBD1 (5 bases). V lost 6 bases and J 4 bases, leaving 16 bases between the germline ends. The CDR3 runs 15 residues. Germline V lookup: CDR1 MNHNY, CDR2 SVGAGI (reference sequence). DNA of the CDR3: TGTGCCAGCAGCCCGGGACTTTCATGGAATCAGCCCCAGCATTTT. The encoded protein is CASSPGLSWNQPQHF.

V is TRBV20-1 and J is TRBJ2-3; perhaps TRBD2 as D (6 bases). This CDR3 is built from 14 residues. V was cut by 3 bases and J by 6 bases, with 16 bases left in between. CDR1 and CDR2 (germline): DFQATT, SNEGSKA (reference sequence). CDR3 loop: CSASTRDGKDTQYF. Here the CDR3 DNA reads TGCAGTGCTAGCACGCGGGACGGCAAGGATACGCAGTATTTT.

This clonotype was counted a few times. This chain joins TRBV9 and TRBJ2-7, with D perhaps assigned TRBD1 or TRBD2 (6 bases each). The V end was cut by 0 bases, the J end by 3 bases, with 13 bases between. The V gene's germline CDR1 is SGDLS and CDR2 YYNGEE. The CDR3 length is 15 residues. CDR3 loop: CASSVGGGPFYEQYF. The DNA of the CDR3 is TGTGCCAGCAGCGTAGGTGGGGGGCCCTTCTACGAGCAGTACTTC.

This clonotype turned up a few times. The rearrangement uses TRBV29-1 and TRBJ2-3; possible D gene TRBD1, 6 bases. V lost 7 bases to trimming and J lost 1 base, with 15 bases between them. Germline V gene lookup returns CDR1 SQVTM and CDR2 ANQGSEA. This CDR3 comprises 14 residues. As DNA, the CDR3 is TGCAGCGCTGGACAGATGCGGGGCACAGATACGCAGTATTTT. Translation gives CSAGQMRGTDTQYF.